The clone carrying this T cell receptor beta chain was detected only a few times. Its antigen is not identified. The CDR3 is 17 residues long. The ends lost 1 base at V and 1 base at J; junction bases unmatched: 7. Germline-derived CDR1 and CDR2 are MNHEY and SMNVEV (reference sequence). This record comes from a study of cytomegalovirus exposure and HLA in healthy donors. Study-wide findings and caveats: Researchers had no immune exposure information except CMV serostatus available. Later analysis identified a missense DCLRE1C variant that was linked to TCR beta V- and J-gene trimming.

Primers included in the PCR were 60 Vbeta and 13 Jbeta primers. Sequencing was performed with immunoSEQ multiplex PCR; in TCRdb, only in-frame clones are kept and a portion is missing. The data contain about 200,000 clones, roughly four fifths of them singletons. Material for sequencing was PBMCs. This chain joins TRBV27 and TRBJ1-2; 9 nucleotides line up with TRBD1. This TCR derives from a woman aged 40 to 55 in good health and CMV-seronegative. The CDR3 coding sequence is TGTGCCAGCAGTTTATACCGGGACAGGGCCGTTAACTATGGCTACACCTTC. Encoded protein: CASSLYRDRAVNYGYTF.